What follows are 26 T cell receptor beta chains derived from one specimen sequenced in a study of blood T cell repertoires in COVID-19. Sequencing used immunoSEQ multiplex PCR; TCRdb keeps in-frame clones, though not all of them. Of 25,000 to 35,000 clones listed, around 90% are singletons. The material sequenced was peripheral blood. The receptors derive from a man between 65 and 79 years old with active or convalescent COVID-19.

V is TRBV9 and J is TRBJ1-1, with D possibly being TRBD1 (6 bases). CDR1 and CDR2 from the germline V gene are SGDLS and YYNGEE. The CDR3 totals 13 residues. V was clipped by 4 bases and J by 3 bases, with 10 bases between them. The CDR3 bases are TGTGCCAGCAGCTTCGGACAGTACACTGAAGCTTTCTTT. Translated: CASSFGQYTEAFF.

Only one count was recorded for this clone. The CDR3 DNA is TGTGCCAGCAGCTTAGGACTAGCCCAAGTATCCTACAATGAGCAGTTCTTC. It encodes CASSLGLAQVSYNEQFF. The chain recombines TRBV7-9 with TRBJ2-1; 7 positions agree with TRBD2. Germline CDR1 reads SEHNR; CDR2 reads FQNEAQ (reference sequence). The CDR3 spans 17 residues. Losses at the gene ends were 1 base for V and 1 base for J; bases not matched to a gene: 7.

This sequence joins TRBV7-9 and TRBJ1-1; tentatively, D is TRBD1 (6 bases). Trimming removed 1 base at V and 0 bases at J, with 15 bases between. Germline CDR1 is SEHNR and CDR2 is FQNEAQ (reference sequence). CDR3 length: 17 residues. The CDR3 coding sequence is TGTGCCAGCAGCTTAGTGGGGGCGGGCACCCTGAACACTGAAGCTTTCTTT. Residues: CASSLVGAGTLNTEAFF.

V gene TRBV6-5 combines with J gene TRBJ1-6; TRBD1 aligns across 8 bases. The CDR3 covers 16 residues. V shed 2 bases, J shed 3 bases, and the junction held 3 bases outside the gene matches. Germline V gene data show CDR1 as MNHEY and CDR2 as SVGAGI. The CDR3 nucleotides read TGTGCCAGCAGTTACCGAGACAGGGGCTATAATTCACCCCTCCACTTT. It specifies CASSYRDRGYNSPLHF.

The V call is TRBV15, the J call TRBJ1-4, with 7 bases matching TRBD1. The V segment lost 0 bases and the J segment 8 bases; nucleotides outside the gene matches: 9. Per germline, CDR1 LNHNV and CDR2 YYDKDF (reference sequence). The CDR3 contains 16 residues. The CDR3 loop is CATSRDLRGQQEKLFF. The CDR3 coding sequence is TGTGCCACCAGCAGAGATTTAAGGGGGCAGCAAGAAAAACTGTTTTTT.

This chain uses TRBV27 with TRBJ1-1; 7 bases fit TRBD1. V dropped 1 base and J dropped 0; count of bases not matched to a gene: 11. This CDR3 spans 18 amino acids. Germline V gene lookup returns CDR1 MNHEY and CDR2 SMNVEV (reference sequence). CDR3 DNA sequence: TGTGCCAGCAGTTTATACCCCGGACAGGTATACATGAACACTGAAGCTTTCTTT. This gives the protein CASSLYPGQVYMNTEAFF.

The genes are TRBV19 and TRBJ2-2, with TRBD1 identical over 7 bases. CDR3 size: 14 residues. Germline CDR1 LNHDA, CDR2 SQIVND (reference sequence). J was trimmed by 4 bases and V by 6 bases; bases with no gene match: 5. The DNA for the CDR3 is TGTGCCAGTAGGCGACAGGGAAGCACCGGGGAGCTGTTTTTT. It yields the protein CASRRQGSTGELFF.

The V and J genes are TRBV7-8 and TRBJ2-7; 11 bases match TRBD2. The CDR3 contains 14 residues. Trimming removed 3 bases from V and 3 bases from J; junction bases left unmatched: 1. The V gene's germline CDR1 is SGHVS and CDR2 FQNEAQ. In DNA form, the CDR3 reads TGTGCCAGCAGCTTGGGACTAGCGGTCTACGAGCAGTACTTC. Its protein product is CASSLGLAVYEQYF.

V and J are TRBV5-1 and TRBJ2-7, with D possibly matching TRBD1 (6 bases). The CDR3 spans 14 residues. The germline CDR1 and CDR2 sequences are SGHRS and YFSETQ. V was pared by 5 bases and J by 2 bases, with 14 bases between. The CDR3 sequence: CASSLQGGAYEQYV. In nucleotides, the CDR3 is TGCGCCAGCAGTCTACAGGGTGGGGCCTACGAGCAGTACGTC.

This CDR3 reads CATSRDRAGGAETQYF. DNA of the CDR3: TGTGCCACCAGCAGAGATCGAGCGGGGGGCGCGGAGACCCAGTACTTC. This chain joins TRBV15 and TRBJ2-5, with 9 bases aligning to TRBD2. Germline CDR1 is LNHNV and CDR2 is YYDKDF (reference sequence). V was clipped by 0 bases and J by 5 bases; unmatched bases: 7. This CDR3 has 16 amino acids.

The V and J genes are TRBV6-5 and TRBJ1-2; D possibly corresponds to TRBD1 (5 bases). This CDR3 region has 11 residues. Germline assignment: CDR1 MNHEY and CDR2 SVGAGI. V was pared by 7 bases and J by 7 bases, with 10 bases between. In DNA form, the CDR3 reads TGTGCCAGCATCGCAGGGTTTGGCTACACCTTC. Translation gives CASIAGFGYTF.

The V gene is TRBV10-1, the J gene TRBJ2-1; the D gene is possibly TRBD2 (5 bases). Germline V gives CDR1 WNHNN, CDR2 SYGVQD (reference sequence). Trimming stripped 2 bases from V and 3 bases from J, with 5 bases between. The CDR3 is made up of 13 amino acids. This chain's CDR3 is CASSEEGYNEQFF. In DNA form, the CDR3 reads TGCGCCAGCAGTGAGGAGGGCTACAATGAGCAGTTCTTC.

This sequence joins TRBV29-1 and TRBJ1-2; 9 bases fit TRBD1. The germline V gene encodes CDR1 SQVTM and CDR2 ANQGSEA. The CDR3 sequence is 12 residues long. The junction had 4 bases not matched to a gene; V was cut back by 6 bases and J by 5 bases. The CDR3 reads CSVGGQGYGYTF. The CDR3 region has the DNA TGCAGCGTGGGGGGACAGGGATATGGCTACACCTTC. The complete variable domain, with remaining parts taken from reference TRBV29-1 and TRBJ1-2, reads SAVISQKPSRDICQRGTSLTIQCQVDSQVTMMFWYRQQPGQSLTLIATANQGSEATYESGFVIDKFPISRPNLTFSTLTVSNMSPEDSSIYLCSVGGQGYGYTFGSGTRLTVV.

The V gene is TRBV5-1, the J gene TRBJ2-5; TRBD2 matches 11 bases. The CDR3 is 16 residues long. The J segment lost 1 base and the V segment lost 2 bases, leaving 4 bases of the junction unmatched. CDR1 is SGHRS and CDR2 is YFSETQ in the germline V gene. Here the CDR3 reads CASSFRLAGSQETQYF. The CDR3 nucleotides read TGCGCCAGCAGCTTCCGACTAGCGGGGAGCCAAGAGACCCAGTACTTC.

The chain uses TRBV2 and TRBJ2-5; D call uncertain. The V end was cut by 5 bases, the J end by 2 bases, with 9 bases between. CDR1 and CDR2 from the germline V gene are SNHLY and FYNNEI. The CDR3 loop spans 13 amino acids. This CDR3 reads CASSSTTQETQYF. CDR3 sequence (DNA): TGTGCCAGCAGTTCGACAACACAAGAGACCCAGTACTTC.

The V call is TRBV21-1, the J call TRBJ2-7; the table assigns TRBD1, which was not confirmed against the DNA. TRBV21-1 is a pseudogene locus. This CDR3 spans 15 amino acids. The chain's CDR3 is CASSKGQGNTYEQYV. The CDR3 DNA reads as TGTGCCAGCAGCAAAGGGCAGGGGAACACCTACGAGCAGTACGTC.

CDR3 DNA sequence: TGCGCCAGCAGCGCTAGCGGGAGCTACAATGAGCAGTTCTTC. This sequence encodes CASSASGSYNEQFF. J is TRBJ2-1 and V is TRBV10-1, with 10 bases lining up with TRBD2. V trimming: 6 bases; J trimming: 3 bases; junction bases outside the gene matches: 2. Germline V gene data show CDR1 as WNHNN and CDR2 as SYGVQD (reference sequence). The CDR3 runs to 14 residues.

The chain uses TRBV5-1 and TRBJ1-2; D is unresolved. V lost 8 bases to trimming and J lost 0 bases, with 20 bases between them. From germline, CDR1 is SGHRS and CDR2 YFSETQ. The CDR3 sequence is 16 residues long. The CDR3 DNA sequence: TGCGCCAGTACGGGGTCACGTTTGGACGCTAACTATGGCTACACCTTC. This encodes CASTGSRLDANYGYTF. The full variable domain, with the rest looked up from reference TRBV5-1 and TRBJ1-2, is KAGVTQTPRYLIKTRGQQVTLSCSPISGHRSVSWYQQTPGQGLQFLFEYFSETQRNKGNFPGRFSGRQFSNSRSEMNVSTLELGDSALYLCASTGSRLDANYGYTFGSGTRLTVV.

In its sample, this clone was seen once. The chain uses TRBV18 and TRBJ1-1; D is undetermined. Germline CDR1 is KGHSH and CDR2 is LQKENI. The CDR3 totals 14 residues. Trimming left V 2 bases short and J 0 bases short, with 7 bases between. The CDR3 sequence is CASSPTNMNTEAFF. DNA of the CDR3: TGTGCCAGCTCACCAACGAACATGAACACTGAAGCTTTCTTT.

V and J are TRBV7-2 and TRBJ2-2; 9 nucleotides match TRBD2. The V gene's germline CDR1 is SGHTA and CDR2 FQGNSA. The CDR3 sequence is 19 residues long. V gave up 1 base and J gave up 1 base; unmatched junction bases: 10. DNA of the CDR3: TGTGCCAGCAGCTTAGGATGGAGTAGCGGGGGCCAGAACACCGGGGAGCTGTTTTTT. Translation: CASSLGWSSGGQNTGELFF.

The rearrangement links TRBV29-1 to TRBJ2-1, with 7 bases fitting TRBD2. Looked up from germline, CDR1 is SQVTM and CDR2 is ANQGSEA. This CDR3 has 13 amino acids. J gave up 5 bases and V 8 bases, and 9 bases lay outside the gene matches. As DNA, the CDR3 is TGCAGCAGCAGAGCGGGAATAGACAATGAGCAGTTCTTC. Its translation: CSSRAGIDNEQFF.

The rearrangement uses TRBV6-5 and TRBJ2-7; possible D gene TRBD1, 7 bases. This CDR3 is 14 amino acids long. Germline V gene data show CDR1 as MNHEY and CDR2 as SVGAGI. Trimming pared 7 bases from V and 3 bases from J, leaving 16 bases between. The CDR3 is CASTGRDSGYEQYF. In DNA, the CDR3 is TGTGCCAGCACTGGGCGGGACAGTGGCTACGAGCAGTACTTC.

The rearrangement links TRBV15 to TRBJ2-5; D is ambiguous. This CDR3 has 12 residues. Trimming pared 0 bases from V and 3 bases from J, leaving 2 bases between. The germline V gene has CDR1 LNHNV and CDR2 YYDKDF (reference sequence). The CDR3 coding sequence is TGTGCCACCAGCAGAGACAAAGAGACCCAGTACTTC. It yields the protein CATSRDKETQYF.

This CDR3 is CASSQEAGAYGYTF. CDR3 nucleotide sequence: TGTGCCAGCAGCCAAGAAGCAGGGGCCTATGGCTACACCTTC. The rearrangement uses TRBV3-1 (or the pseudogene TRBV3-2) and TRBJ1-2, with TRBD1 as a possible D gene (6 bases). This CDR3 spans 14 amino acids. CDR1 and CDR2 (germline): LGHDT, YNNKEL (reference sequence). The ends were cut back, 0 bases at V and 4 bases at J, with 9 bases in the middle.

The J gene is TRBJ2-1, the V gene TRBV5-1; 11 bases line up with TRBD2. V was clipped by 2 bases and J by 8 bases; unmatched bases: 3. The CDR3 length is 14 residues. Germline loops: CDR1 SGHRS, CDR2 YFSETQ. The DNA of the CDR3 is TGCGCCAGCAGCTTAGGACTAGCGGGTTATGAGCAGTTCTTC. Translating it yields CASSLGLAGYEQFF.

The CDR3 nucleotides read TGTGCCAGCAGCTTAGGGGACGGGGGGCACACTGAAGCTTTCTTT. It is translated as CASSLGDGGHTEAFF. The chain has TRBV11-3 and TRBJ1-1; D is possibly TRBD1 (6 bases). With 1 base removed from V and 3 bases from J, the gap between germline ends came to 12 bases. Per the germline V gene, CDR1 is SGHNT and CDR2 is YENEEA. The CDR3 consists of 15 residues. Based on the CDR3 plus reference TRBV11-3 and TRBJ1-1, the full variable domain is EAGVVQSPRYKIIEKKQPVAFWCNPISGHNTLYWYLQNLGQGPELLIRYENEEAVDDSQLPKDRFSAERLKGVDSTLKIQPAELGDSAVYLCASSLGDGGHTEAFFGQGTRLTVV.